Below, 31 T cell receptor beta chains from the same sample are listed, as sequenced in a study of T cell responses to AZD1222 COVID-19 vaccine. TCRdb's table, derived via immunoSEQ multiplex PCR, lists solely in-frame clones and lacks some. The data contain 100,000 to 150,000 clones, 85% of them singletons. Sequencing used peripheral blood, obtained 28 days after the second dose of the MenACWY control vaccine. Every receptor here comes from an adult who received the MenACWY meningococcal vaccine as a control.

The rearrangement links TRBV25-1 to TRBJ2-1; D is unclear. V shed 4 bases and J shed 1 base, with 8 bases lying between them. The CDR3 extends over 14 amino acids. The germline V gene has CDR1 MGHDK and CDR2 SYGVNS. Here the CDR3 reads CASSGDGSYNEQFF. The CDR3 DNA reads TGTGCCAGCAGTGGCGACGGTTCCTACAATGAGCAGTTCTTC.

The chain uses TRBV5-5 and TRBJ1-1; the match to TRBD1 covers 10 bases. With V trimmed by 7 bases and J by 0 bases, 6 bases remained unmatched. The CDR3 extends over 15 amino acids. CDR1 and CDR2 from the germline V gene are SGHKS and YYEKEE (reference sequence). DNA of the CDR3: TGTGCCAGCGACAGGGGGCGCGTATTGAACACTGAAGCTTTCTTT. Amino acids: CASDRGRVLNTEAFF.

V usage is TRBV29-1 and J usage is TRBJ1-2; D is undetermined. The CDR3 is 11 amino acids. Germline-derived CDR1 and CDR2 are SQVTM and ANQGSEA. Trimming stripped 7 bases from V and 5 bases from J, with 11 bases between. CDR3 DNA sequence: TGCAGCGCTATAGGAGGGTATGGCTACACCTTC. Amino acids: CSAIGGYGYTF.

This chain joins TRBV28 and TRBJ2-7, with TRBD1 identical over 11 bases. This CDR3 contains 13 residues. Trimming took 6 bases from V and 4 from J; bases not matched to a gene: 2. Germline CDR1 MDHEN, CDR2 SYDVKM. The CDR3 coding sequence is TGTGCCAGCAGGGACAGGGGGCAATACGAGCAGTACGTC. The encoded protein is CASRDRGQYEQYV.

The CDR3 coding sequence is TGTGCCAGCAGCGGGACACCGATTAGCAATCAGCCCCAGCATTTT. Protein product: CASSGTPISNQPQHF. This chain uses TRBV5-5 with TRBJ1-5, with D tentatively TRBD1 (6 bases). Trimming took off 4 bases at V and 0 bases at J, with 11 bases between the two ends. The CDR3 extends over 15 amino acids. Looked up from germline, CDR1 is SGHKS and CDR2 is YYEKEE (reference sequence).

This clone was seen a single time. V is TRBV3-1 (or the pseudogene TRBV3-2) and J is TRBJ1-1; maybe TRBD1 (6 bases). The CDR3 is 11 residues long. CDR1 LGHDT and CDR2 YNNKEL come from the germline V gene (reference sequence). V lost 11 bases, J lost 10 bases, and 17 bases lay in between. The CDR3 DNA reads TGTGCCGCTGGGGGGGCCGGAGGAGCTTTCTTT. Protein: CAAGGAGGAFF.

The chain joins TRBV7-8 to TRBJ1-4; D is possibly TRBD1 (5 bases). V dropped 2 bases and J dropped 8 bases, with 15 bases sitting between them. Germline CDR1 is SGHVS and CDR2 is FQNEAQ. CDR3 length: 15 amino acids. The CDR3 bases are TGTGCCAGCAGCTTAAAGGGGAGGGGTCGGGAAAAACTGTTTTTT. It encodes CASSLKGRGREKLFF.

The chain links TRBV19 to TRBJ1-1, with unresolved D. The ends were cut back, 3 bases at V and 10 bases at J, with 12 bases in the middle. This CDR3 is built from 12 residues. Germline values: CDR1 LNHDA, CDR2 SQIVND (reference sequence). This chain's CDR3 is CASSIEGRGAFF. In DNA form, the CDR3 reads TGTGCCAGTAGTATTGAGGGCCGAGGAGCTTTCTTT.

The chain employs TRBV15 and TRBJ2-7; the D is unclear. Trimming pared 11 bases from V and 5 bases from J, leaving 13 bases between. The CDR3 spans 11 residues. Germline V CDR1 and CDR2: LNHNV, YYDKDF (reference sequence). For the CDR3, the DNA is TGTGCCGCTTCCAAAATCGACGAGCAGTACGTC. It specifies CAASKIDEQYV.

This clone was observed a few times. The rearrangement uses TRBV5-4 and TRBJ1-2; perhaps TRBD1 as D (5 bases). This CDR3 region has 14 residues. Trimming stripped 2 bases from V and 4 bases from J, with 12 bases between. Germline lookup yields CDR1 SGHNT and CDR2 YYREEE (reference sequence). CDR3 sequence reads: CASSFQGATYGYTF. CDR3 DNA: TGTGCCAGCAGCTTCCAGGGAGCCACCTATGGCTACACCTTC.

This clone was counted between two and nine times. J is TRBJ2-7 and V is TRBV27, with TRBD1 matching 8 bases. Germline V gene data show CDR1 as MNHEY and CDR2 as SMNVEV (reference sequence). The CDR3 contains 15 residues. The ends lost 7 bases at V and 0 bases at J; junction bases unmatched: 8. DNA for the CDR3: TGTGCCAGCATCCCCGCCGGGACAGGCTCCTACGAGCAGTACTTC. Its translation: CASIPAGTGSYEQYF.

The CDR3 is CASSYSRGLYGYTF. CDR3 bases: TGTGCCAGCAGTTACAGCCGGGGGCTCTATGGCTACACCTTC. The J gene is TRBJ1-2, the V gene TRBV6-5; perhaps TRBD1 as D (6 bases). The V gene's germline CDR1 is MNHEY and CDR2 SVGAGI. CDR3 length: 14 amino acids. The V end was cut by 2 bases, the J end by 4 bases, with 11 bases between.

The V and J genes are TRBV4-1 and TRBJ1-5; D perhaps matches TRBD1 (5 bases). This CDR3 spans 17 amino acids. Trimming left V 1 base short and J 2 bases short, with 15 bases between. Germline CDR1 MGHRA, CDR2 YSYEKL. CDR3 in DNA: TGCGCCAGCAGCCAAGCCGGTGGGGGTGGCGGCAATCAGCCCCAGCATTTT. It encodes CASSQAGGGGGNQPQHF.

Here the CDR3 DNA reads TGTGCCAGCAGCCCGACGACAGGGGGACTGACAGATACGCAGTATTTT. Protein product: CASSPTTGGLTDTQYF. This chain joins TRBV11-2 and TRBJ2-3; TRBD1 matches at 9 bases. Per the germline V gene, CDR1 is SGHAT and CDR2 is FQNNGV. CDR3 length: 16 amino acids. Trimming cost V 5 bases and J 3 bases; bases outside gene matches: 9.

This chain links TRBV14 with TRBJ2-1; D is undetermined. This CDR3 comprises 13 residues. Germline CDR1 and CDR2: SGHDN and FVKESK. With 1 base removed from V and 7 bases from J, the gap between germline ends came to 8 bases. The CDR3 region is CASSQGGNNEQFF. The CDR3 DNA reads TGTGCCAGCAGCCAAGGTGGAAATAATGAGCAGTTCTTC. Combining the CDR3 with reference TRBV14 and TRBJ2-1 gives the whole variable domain EAGVTQFPSHSVIEKGQTVTLRCDPISGHDNLYWYRRVMGKEIKFLLHFVKESKQDESGMPNNRFLAERTGGTYSTLKVQPAELEDSGVYFCASSQGGNNEQFFGPGTRLTVL.

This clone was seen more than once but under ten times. In DNA form, the CDR3 reads TGTGCCAGTAGTCCCGGGGGGGAGCAGTACGTC. Its protein is CASSPGGEQYV. This chain joins TRBV19 and TRBJ2-7; 7 bases are shared with TRBD2. Per germline, CDR1 LNHDA and CDR2 SQIVND (reference sequence). The CDR3 has 11 residues. J was trimmed by 7 bases and V by 5 bases; bases with no gene match: 2.

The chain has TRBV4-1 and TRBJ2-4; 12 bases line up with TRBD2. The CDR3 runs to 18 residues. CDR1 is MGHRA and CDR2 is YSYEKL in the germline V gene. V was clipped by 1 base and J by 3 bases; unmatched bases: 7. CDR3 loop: CASSQGLAGGQVKNIQYF. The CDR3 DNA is TGCGCCAGCAGCCAAGGCCTAGCGGGGGGGCAAGTCAAAAACATTCAGTACTTC.

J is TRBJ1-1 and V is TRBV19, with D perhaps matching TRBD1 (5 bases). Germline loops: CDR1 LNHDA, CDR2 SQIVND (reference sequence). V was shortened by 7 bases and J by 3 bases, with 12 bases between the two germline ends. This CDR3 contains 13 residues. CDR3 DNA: TGTGCCAGTAAGCGGGGGACGGACACTGAAGCTTTCTTT. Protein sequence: CASKRGTDTEAFF.

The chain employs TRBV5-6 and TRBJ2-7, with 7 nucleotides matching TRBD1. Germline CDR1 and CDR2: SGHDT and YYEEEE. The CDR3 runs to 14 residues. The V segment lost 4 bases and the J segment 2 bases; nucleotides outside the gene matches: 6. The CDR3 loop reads CASSLGQKTYEQYF. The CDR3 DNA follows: TGTGCCAGCAGCCTGGGACAGAAGACCTACGAGCAGTACTTC. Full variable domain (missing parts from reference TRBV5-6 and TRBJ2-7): DAGVTQSPTHLIKTRGQQVTLRCSPKSGHDTVSWYQQALGQGPQFIFQYYEEEERQRGNFPDRFSGHQFPNYSSELNVNALLLGDSALYLCASSLGQKTYEQYFGPGTRLTVT.

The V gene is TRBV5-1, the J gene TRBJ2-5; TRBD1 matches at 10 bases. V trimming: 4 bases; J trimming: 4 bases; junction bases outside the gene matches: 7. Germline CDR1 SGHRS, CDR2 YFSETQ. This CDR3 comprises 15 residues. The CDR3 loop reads CASSRWTGGGETQYF. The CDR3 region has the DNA TGCGCCAGCAGCCGCTGGACAGGGGGAGGAGAGACCCAGTACTTC.

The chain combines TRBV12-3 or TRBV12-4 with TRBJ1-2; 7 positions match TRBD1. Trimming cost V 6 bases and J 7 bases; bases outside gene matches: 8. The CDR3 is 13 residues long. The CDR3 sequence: CASSPYRGSGYTF. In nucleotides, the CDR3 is TGTGCCAGCAGCCCCTACAGGGGAAGTGGCTACACCTTC.

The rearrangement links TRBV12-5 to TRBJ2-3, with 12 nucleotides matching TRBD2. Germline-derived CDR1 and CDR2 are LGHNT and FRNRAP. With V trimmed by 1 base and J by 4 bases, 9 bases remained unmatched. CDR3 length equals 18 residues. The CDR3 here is CASGLGLTSGRGSDTQYF. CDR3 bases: TGTGCTAGTGGTTTGGGGTTGACTAGCGGGAGAGGGTCAGATACGCAGTATTTT. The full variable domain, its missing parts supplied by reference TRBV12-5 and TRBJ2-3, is DARVTQTPRHKVTEMGQEVTMRCQPILGHNTVFWYRQTMMQGLELLAYFRNRAPLDDSGMPKDRFSAEMPDATLATLKIQPSEPRDSAVYFCASGLGLTSGRGSDTQYFGPGTRLTVL.

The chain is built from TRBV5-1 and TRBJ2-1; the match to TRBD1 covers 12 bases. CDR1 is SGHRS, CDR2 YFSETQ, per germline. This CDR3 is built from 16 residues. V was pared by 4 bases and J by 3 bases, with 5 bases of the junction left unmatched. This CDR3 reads CASSPGDRGLYNEQFF. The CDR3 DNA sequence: TGCGCCAGCAGCCCTGGGGACAGGGGGCTCTACAATGAGCAGTTCTTC.

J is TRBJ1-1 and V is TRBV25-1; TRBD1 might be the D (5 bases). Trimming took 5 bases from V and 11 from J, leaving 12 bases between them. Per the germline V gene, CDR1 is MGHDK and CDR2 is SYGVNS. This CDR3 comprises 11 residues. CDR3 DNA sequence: TGTGCCAGCAGTCCAGGGTCCGCGGCTTTCTTT. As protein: CASSPGSAAFF.

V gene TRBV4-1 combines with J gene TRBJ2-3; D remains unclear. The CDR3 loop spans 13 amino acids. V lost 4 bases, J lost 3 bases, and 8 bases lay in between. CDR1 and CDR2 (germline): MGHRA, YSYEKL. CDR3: CASSPGPTDTQYF. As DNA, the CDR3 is TGCGCCAGCAGCCCTGGACCGACAGATACGCAGTATTTT.

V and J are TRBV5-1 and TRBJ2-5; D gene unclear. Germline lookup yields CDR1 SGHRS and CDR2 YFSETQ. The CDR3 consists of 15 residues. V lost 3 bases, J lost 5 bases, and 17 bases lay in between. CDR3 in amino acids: CASSSLLGPRETQYF. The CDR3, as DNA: TGCGCCAGCAGCTCTTTGTTGGGCCCGCGGGAGACCCAGTACTTC.

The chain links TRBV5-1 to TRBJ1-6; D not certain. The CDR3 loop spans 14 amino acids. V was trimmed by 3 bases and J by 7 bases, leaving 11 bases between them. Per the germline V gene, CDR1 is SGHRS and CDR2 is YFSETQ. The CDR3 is CASSSRPGNSPLHF. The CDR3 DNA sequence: TGCGCCAGCAGCTCCCGACCGGGGAATTCACCCCTCCACTTT.

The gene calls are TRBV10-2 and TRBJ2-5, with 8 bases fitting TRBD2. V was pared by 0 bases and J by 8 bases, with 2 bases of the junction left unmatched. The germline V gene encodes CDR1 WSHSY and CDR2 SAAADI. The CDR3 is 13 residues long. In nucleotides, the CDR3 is TGCGCCAGCAGTGAGTCTAGCGGGACTACCCAGTACTTC. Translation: CASSESSGTTQYF.

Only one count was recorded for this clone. The CDR3 nucleotides read TGTGCCACCAGTGACCCCGGGGGAGGGACCTACAATGAGCAGTTCTTC. Translated: CATSDPGGGTYNEQFF. The rearrangement uses TRBV24-1 and TRBJ2-1, with 7 bases identical to TRBD2. The length of the CDR3 is 16 residues. Germline-derived CDR1 and CDR2 are KGHDR and SFDVKD. The trim removed 4 bases at V and 2 bases at J, leaving 7 bases unmatched.

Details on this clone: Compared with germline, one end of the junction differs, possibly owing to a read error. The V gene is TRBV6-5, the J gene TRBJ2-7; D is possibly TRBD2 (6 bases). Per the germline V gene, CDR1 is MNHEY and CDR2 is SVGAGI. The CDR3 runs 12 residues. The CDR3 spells CASSRTAGLCEF. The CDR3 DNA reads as TGTGCCAGCAGTCGAACGGCGGGATTGTGTGAATTC.

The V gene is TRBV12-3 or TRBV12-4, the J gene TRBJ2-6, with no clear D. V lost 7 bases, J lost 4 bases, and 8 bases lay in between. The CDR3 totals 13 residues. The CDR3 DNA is TGTGCCAGCAAGCTTATCGGGGCCAACGTCCTGACTTTC. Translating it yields CASKLIGANVLTF.